This T cell receptor (beta chain) was observed in a study of blood T cell repertoires in COVID-19. Study-wide background: Nucleic acid was either cDNA or gDNA, and it came from T cells, B-cell-depleted T cells, or PBMCs.

The assay was immunoSEQ multiplex PCR, and TCRdb's table has in-frame clones only and misses some. The sample lists some 230,000 clones, around four fifths occurring once. Trimming cost V 7 bases and J 6 bases; bases outside gene matches: 5. Germline loops: CDR1 SGHTA, CDR2 FQGNSA. This CDR3 is 13 amino acids long. The chain combines TRBV7-2 with TRBJ1-1, with 10 bases aligning to TRBD1. Specimen: peripheral blood. This sequence was found in a woman aged 60 to 75 who had recovered from COVID-19. CDR3 amino acids: CASNRDRGSEAFF. In DNA form, the CDR3 reads TGTGCCAGCAACCGGGACAGGGGATCTGAAGCTTTCTTT.